These 11 T cell receptor beta chains originate from one sample sequenced in a study of tumor-infiltrating lymphocytes in oesophageal squamous cell carcinoma. TCRdb fed the PCR reads into MiXCR, producing one record per CDR3 protein. Here the sample spans about 18,000 distinct CDR3 sequences, approximately 43% being singletons. The specimen sequenced was blood. The receptor source for this set is a female donor with esophageal squamous cell carcinoma.

In regard to this clonotype: The conserved closing phenylalanine or tryptophan is absent in this CDR3, likely reflecting a read error. The DNA is left out, because the CDR3 cannot be placed on it with certainty; the CDR3 is given as TCRdb lists it. This chain links TRBV7-3 with TRBJ2-7; the DNA was not compared with TRBD1, the D call given in the table. CDR1 SGHTA and CDR2 FQGTGA come from the germline V gene. The CDR3 is 17 residues long, ends included. CDR3 sequence reads: CASSPRGSSWYGYTFGS.

This clonotype appeared a single time. The J gene is TRBJ2-5, the V gene TRBV7-2; weak D call: TRBD2 (6 bases). Trimming took off 6 bases at V and 1 base at J, with 15 bases between the two ends. Germline V gives CDR1 SGHTA, CDR2 FQGNSA. This CDR3 contains 15 residues. Here the CDR3 reads CASRGGSWAQETQYF. As DNA, the CDR3 is TGTGCCAGCAGAGGAGGGAGTTGGGCCCAAGAGACCCAGTACTTC.

This clonotype was seen a handful of times. A read error may produce the germline difference seen at one junction end. This chain connects TRBV7-9 to TRBJ1-2, with a tentative D call TRBD1 (5 bases). This CDR3 spans 9 amino acids. Germline V gives CDR1 SEHNR, CDR2 FQNEAQ (reference sequence). The CDR3 region is CASSLVGGF. As DNA, the CDR3 is TGTGCCAGCAGCTTAGTTGGGGGCTTC. Drawing the rest from reference TRBV7-9 and TRBJ1-2, the complete variable domain is DTGVSQNPRHKITKRGQNVTFRCDPISEHNRLYWYRQTLGQGPEFLTYFQNEAQLEKSRLLSDRFSAERPKGSFSTLEIQRTEQGDSAMYLCASSLVGGFGSGTRLTVV.

Ten or more counts support this clonotype. This rearrangement joins TRBV2 to TRBJ2-3; 8 nucleotides match TRBD1. V gave up 1 base and J gave up 1 base; unmatched junction bases: 4. In germline, CDR1 is SNHLY, CDR2 FYNNEI. The CDR3 consists of 16 residues. The CDR3 region has the DNA TGTGCCAGCAGTGAAGGGCAGGGGGCAGGCACAGATACGCAGTATTTT. Translation gives CASSEGQGAGTDTQYF.

The CDR3 region has the DNA TGTGCCAGCAGCCCTGGACTACCTGTGTACAATGAGCAGTACTTC. It is translated as CASSPGLPVYNEQYF. The chain employs TRBV7-2 and TRBJ2-4, with D tentatively TRBD2 (6 bases). The CDR3 is made up of 15 amino acids. Trimming stripped 5 bases from V and 13 bases from J, with 24 bases between. Germline CDR1 reads SGHTA; CDR2 reads FQGNSA.

This clonotype has more than one count but fewer than ten. A read error may be the cause here, since a much bigger clone is one base away. The gene calls are TRBV10-2 and TRBJ2-5; D remains unclear. The V gene's germline CDR1 is WSHSY and CDR2 SAAADI. V lost 4 bases and J lost 11, with 11 bases in between. The CDR3 loop spans 11 amino acids. The CDR3 region has the DNA TGCGCCAGCAGTGGGCTCAATGAGCAGTACTTC. This translates into CASSGLNEQYF.

With regard to this clonotype: The conserved final phenylalanine or tryptophan is absent from the CDR3, which likely points to a read error. Because the CDR3's place on the DNA is in doubt, the DNA is left out and the CDR3 is given as listed by TCRdb. J is TRBJ2-1 and V is TRBV7-9; the D segment call TRBD2 is taken from the table without a DNA check. Germline V gene data show CDR1 as SEHNR and CDR2 as FQNEAQ (reference sequence). The length of the CDR3 is 15 amino acids, counting both ends. The CDR3 spells CASSFSGDYGYTFGS.

About this clonotype itself: The conserved phenylalanine or tryptophan is not found at the CDR3 terminus, so this likely reflects a read error. It is unclear where the CDR3 begins or ends on the DNA, so no DNA is shown, and the CDR3 is as TCRdb lists it. This chain links TRBV7-6 with TRBJ2-6; no check of the table's D call, TRBD2, against the DNA was made. Inclusive of both ends, the CDR3 amounts to 18 amino acids. Germline loops: CDR1 SGHVS, CDR2 FNYEAQ. The CDR3 here is CASSPGESGGPRDPVLRA.

The V and J genes are TRBV5-1 and TRBJ2-5, with D possibly TRBD1 on 6 matching bases. The DNA end favors TRBJ2-1, so the J call may be wrong. This CDR3 is built from 14 residues. Germline V gene lookup returns CDR1 SGHRS and CDR2 YFSETQ. CDR3 loop: CASSLGQGMETQFF. Written as DNA, the CDR3 is TGCGCCAGCAGCTTGGGGCAGGGGATGGAGACCCAGTTCTTC.

This chain links TRBV6-1 with TRBJ2-7, with TRBD1 identical over 7 bases. The J call may be incorrect, as the DNA end agrees better with TRBJ2-1. The germline V gene encodes CDR1 MNHNS and CDR2 SASEGT. There are 14 residues in the CDR3. CDR3 DNA: TGTGCCAGCAGTGACGCGACAGGGATTAATGAGCAGTTCTTC. It translates to CASSDATGINEQFF.

This chain uses TRBV7-6 with TRBJ2-2; TRBD1 agrees at 9 bases. The CDR3 sequence is 14 residues long. Germline lookup yields CDR1 SGHVS and CDR2 FNYEAQ. Trimming removed 6 bases from V and 6 bases from J; junction bases left unmatched: 5. This CDR3 is CASRFTGGPGELFF. The CDR3 DNA follows: TGTGCCAGCAGATTCACAGGGGGCCCCGGGGAGCTGTTTTTT.